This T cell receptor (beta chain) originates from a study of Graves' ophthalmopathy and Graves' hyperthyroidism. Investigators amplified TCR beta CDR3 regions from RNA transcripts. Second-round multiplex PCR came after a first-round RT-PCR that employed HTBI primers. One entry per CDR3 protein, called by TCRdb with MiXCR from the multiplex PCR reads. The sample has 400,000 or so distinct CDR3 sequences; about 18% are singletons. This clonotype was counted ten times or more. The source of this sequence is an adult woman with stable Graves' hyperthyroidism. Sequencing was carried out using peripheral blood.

The CDR3, as DNA: TGCGCCAGCATAGACCTCTCGCGGGAGACCCAGTACTTC. Translating it yields CASIDLSRETQYF. The chain uses TRBV5-1 and TRBJ2-5; D call uncertain. The CDR3 totals 13 residues. V was shortened by 6 bases and J by 5 bases, with 14 bases between the two germline ends. Germline loops: CDR1 SGHRS, CDR2 YFSETQ.